This note documents a single T cell receptor beta chain sequence. What it binds is unknown. There are 14 residues in the CDR3. The germline CDR1 and CDR2 sequences are MGHRA and YSYEKL. V lost 4 bases and J lost 5; bases outside the gene matches: 6. The data were taken from a study of CD8 T cells in ankylosing spondylitis. Overall study findings and caveats: Disease-linked clones had a CD8+ phenotype and relatively low frequency in peripheral blood. Some of the motif variants had earlier been found in reactive arthritis patients' fluid and blood. Reported data indicate significant enrichment of disease-linked clones within matched ankylosing spondylitis synovial fluid.

Quantitative 5'-RACE with molecular barcodes was used to make the TCR beta libraries. TCRdb reanalysed the 5' RACE reads using MiXCR and keeps one entry per CDR3 protein. The data show roughly 240,000 distinct CDR3 sequences, roughly a third seen once. Sequences were obtained from blood, either unsorted or a sorted T cell fraction (not recorded which). The clonotype comes from a male donor with ankylosing spondylitis or in good health (not recorded which). J is TRBJ2-7 and V is TRBV4-1; 9 nucleotides align to TRBD2. CDR3 amino acids: CASSPPERGDEQYF. The CDR3 DNA follows: TGCGCCAGCAGCCCCCCGGAGCGGGGGGACGAGCAGTACTTC.